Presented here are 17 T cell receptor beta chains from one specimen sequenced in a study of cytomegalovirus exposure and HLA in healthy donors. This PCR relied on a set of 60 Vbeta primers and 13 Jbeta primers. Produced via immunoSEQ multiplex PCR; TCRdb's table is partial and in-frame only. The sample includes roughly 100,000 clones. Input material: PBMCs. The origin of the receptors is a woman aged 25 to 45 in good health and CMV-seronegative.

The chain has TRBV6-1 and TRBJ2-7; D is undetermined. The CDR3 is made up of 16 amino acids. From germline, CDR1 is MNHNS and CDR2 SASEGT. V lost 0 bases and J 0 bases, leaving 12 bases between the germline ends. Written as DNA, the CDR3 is TGTGCCAGCAGTGAAGCCGCGCTTCCGAGCTCCTACGAGCAGTACTTC. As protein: CASSEAALPSSYEQYF.

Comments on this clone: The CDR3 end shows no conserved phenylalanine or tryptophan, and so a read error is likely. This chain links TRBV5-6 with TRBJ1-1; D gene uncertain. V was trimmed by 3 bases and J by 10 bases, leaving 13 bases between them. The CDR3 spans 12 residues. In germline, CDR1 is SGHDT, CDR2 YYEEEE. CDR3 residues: CASSSLGTGAFS. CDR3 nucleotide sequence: TGTGCCAGCAGCTCCCTAGGAACGGGAGCTTTCTCT.

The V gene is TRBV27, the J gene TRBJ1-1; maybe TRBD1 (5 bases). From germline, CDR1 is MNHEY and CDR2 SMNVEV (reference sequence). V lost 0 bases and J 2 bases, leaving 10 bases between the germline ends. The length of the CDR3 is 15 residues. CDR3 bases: TGTGCCAGCAGTTTATCGTTTAGGGGAAACACTGAAGCTTTCTTT. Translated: CASSLSFRGNTEAFF.

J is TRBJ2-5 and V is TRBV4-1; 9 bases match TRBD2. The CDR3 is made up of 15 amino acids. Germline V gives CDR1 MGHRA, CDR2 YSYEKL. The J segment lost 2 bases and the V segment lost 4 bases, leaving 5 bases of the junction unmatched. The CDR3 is CASSPNSGGQETQYF. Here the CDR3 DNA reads TGCGCCAGCAGCCCGAACAGCGGGGGGCAAGAGACCCAGTACTTC.

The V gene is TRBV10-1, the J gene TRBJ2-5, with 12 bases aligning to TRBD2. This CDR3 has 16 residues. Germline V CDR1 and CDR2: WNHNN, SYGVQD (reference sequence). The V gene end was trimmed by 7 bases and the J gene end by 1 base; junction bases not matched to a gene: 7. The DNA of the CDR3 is TGCGCCAGCATGCAGACTAGCGGGAGCCTCCAAGAGACCCAGTACTTC. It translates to CASMQTSGSLQETQYF.

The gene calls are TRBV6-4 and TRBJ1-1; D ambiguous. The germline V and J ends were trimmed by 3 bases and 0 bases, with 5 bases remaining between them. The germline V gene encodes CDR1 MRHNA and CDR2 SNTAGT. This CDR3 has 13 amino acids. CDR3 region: CASSEQVNTEAFF. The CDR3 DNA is TGTGCCAGCAGTGAACAAGTGAACACTGAAGCTTTCTTT.

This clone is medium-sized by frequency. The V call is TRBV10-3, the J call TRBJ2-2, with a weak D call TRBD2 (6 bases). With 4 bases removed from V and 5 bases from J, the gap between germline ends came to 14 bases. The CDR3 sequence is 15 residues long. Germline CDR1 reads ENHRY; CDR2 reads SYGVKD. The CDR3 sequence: CAISAAGSRTGELFF. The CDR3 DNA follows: TGTGCCATCAGTGCCGCGGGGAGTAGGACCGGGGAGCTGTTTTTT.

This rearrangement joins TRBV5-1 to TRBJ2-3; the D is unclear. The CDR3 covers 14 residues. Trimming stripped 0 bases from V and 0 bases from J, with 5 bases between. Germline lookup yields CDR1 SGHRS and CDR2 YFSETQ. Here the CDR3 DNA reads TGCGCCAGCAGCTTGGGAGCTAGCACAGATACGCAGTATTTT. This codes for CASSLGASTDTQYF.

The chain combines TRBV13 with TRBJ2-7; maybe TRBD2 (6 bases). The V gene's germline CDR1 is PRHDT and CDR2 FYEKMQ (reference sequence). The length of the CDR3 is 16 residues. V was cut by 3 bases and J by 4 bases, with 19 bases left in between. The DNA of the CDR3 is TGTGCCAGCAGCTTGCTTGGACCGGAGGGTAAATACGAGCAGTACTTC. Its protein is CASSLLGPEGKYEQYF.

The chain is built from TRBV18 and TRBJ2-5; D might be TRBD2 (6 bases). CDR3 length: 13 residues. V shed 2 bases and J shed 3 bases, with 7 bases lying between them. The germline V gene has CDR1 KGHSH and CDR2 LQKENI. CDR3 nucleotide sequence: TGTGCCAGCTCACCAGCGGGGAAAGAGACCCAGTACTTC. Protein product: CASSPAGKETQYF.

CDR3 region: CASSLVFDRVEKLFF. In DNA form, the CDR3 reads TGTGCCAGCAGCTTAGTATTCGACAGGGTTGAAAAACTGTTTTTT. The chain combines TRBV11-2 with TRBJ1-4; 7 bases map to TRBD1. With V trimmed by 1 base and J by 7 bases, 6 bases remained unmatched. The length of the CDR3 is 15 residues. Germline V gene lookup returns CDR1 SGHAT and CDR2 FQNNGV. The full variable domain, rest sourced from reference TRBV11-2 and TRBJ1-4, is EAGVAQSPRYKIIEKRQSVAFWCNPISGHATLYWYQQILGQGPKLLIQFQNNGVVDDSQLPKDRFSAERLKGVDSTLKIQPAKLEDSAVYLCASSLVFDRVEKLFFGSGTQLSVL.

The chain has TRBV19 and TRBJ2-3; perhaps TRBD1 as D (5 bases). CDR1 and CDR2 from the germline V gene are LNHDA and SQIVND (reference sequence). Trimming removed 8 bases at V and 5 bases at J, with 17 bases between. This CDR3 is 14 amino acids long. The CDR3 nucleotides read TGTGCCAGTCAAGATAGGGGCATAAAAGATACGCAGTATTTT. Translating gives CASQDRGIKDTQYF.

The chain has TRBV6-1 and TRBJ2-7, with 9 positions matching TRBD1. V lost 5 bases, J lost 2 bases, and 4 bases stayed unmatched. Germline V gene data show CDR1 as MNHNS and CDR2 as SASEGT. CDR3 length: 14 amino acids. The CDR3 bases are TGTGCCAGCAGTCCAAGGACAGGGGCCTACGAGCAGTACTTC. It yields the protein CASSPRTGAYEQYF.

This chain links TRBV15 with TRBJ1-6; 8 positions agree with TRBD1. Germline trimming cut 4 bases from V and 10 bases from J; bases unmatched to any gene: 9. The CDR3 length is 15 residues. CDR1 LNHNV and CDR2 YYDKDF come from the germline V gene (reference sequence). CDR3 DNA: TGTGCCACCAGCACCACCCCCGGGACAGGATCACCCCTCCACTTT. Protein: CATSTTPGTGSPLHF.

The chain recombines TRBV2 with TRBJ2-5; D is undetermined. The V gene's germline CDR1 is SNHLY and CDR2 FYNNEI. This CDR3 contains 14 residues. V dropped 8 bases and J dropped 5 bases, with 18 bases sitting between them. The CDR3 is CASFPDSLGETQYF. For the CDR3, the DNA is TGTGCCAGCTTTCCAGACTCCCTTGGCGAGACCCAGTACTTC. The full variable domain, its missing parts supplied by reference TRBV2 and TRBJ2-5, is EPEVTQTPSHQVTQMGQEVILRCVPISNHLYFYWYRQILGQKVEFLVSFYNNEISEKSEIFDDQFSVERPDGSNFTLKIRSTKLEDSAMYFCASFPDSLGETQYFGPGTRLLVL.

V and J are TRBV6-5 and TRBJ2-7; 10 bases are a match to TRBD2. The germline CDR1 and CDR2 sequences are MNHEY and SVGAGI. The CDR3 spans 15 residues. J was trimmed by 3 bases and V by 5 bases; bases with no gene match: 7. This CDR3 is CASSPRLAGVYEQYF. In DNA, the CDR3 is TGTGCCAGCAGTCCCCGACTAGCGGGCGTCTACGAGCAGTACTTC.

The CDR3 is CASSVRTGANEQFF. CDR3 sequence (DNA): TGTGCCAGCAGCGTCCGGACAGGGGCAAATGAGCAGTTCTTC. This rearrangement joins TRBV7-2 to TRBJ2-1, with 9 bases lining up with TRBD1. Germline V gene sequence: CDR1 SGHTA, CDR2 FQGNSA. With V trimmed by 5 bases and J by 7 bases, 6 bases remained unmatched. The CDR3 contains 14 residues.